These 24 T cell receptor beta chains share one sample of origin, sequenced in a study of breast tumors, draining lymph nodes, adjacent tissues. Breast cancer patients provided tissue from their axillary draining lymph nodes. TCRdb ran MiXCR on the multiplex PCR reads and lists one entry per CDR3 protein. The table lists about 230,000 distinct CDR3 sequences, about 30% of them singletons, with over 1.1% in the top ten. Sample: axillary lymph node tissue. These receptors all stem from a female donor with breast cancer. Some clones in this sample may be carry-over from other donors' samples.

This clonotype was seen at least ten times. The chain links TRBV19 to TRBJ2-1; TRBD2 matches at 9 bases. Germline V gives CDR1 LNHDA, CDR2 SQIVND (reference sequence). J gave up 7 bases and V 5 bases, and 3 bases lay outside the gene matches. The CDR3 extends over 13 amino acids. CDR3 coding DNA: TGTGCCAGTAGTGTAACTAGCGGGAATGAGCAGTTCTTC. This codes for CASSVTSGNEQFF. Full variable domain (outside the CDR3, taken from reference TRBV19 and TRBJ2-1): DGGITQSPKYLFRKEGQNVTLSCEQNLNHDAMYWYRQDPGQGLRLIYYSQIVNDFQKGDIAEGYSVSREKKESFPLTVTSAQKNPTAFYLCASSVTSGNEQFFGPGTRLTVL.

This clonotype turned up a few times. Possible read error: a much larger clone is one base away. The chain links TRBV7-9 to TRBJ2-1; D is unclear. The CDR3 totals 12 residues. Trimming left V 5 bases short and J 8 bases short, with 10 bases between. Germline V gene data show CDR1 as SEHNR and CDR2 as FQNEAQ (reference sequence). The CDR3 bases are TGTGCCAGCAGCCTCCCATACGATGAGCAGTTCTTC. The encoded protein is CASSLPYDEQFF.

Of note for this clonotype: A much larger clone differs by one base, so this may be a read error. The chain carries TRBV6-2 or TRBV6-3 and TRBJ2-7; tentatively, D is TRBD1 (6 bases). This CDR3 is 12 amino acids long. The germline V gene encodes CDR1 MNHEY and CDR2 SVGEGT. CDR3 sequence: CASSRTAYGQYF. The CDR3 bases are TGTGCCAGCAGCAGGACAGCCTACGGGCAGTACTTC.

This clonotype was counted ten times or more. This rearrangement joins TRBV12-3 or TRBV12-4 to TRBJ1-4; D gene unclear. V shed 6 bases and J shed 3 bases, with 17 bases lying between them. The CDR3 covers 16 residues. In DNA form, the CDR3 reads TGTGCCAGCAGCCCCCCCACCTGGCCTGCTAATGAAAAACTGTTTTTT. Translating gives CASSPPTWPANEKLFF.

The chain recombines TRBV12-3 or TRBV12-4 with TRBJ2-3; 7 bases align to TRBD1. The CDR3 runs to 15 residues. V was pared by 5 bases and J by 0 bases, with 5 bases of the junction left unmatched. CDR3 nucleotide sequence: TGTGCCAGCAGTACAACGGACAGGAGCACAGATACGCAGTATTTT. Protein sequence: CASSTTDRSTDTQYF.

This clonotype was seen ten or more times. One end of the junction varies from germline; a read error may be responsible. The rearrangement joins TRBV7-2 to TRBJ2-5; D is unresolved. The CDR3 consists of 15 residues. The V gene's germline CDR1 is SGHTA and CDR2 FQGNSA. The CDR3 DNA reads TGTGCCAGCAGCCCTCACGGGTCTAGAGGAGAGACCCAGCACTTC. Its protein product is CASSPHGSRGETQHF.

This clonotype has a count of ten or more. The gene calls are TRBV6-5 and TRBJ2-3; 8 bases agree with TRBD2. Germline CDR1 reads MNHEY; CDR2 reads SVGAGI. Trimming cost V 2 bases and J 2 bases; bases outside gene matches: 6. This CDR3 has 16 amino acids. CDR3 sequence reads: CASSYRGRGDTDTQYF. The DNA for the CDR3 is TGTGCCAGCAGTTACAGAGGGCGGGGGGACACAGATACGCAGTATTTT.

The chain couples TRBV29-1 to TRBJ1-6; the D gene is possibly TRBD1 (6 bases). CDR3 size: 13 residues. V lost 7 bases to trimming and J lost 5 bases, with 12 bases between them. The germline V gene encodes CDR1 SQVTM and CDR2 ANQGSEA. CDR3 sequence (DNA): TGCAGCGCGAGGGACACAGATAATTCACCCCTCCACTTT. It translates to CSARDTDNSPLHF. Supplemented by reference TRBV29-1 and TRBJ1-6, the full variable domain reads SAVISQKPSRDICQRGTSLTIQCQVDSQVTMMFWYRQQPGQSLTLIATANQGSEATYESGFVIDKFPISRPNLTFSTLTVSNMSPEDSSIYLCSARDTDNSPLHFGNGTRLTVT.

This clonotype has ten or more counts. V usage is TRBV3-1 and J usage is TRBJ1-5, with D maybe TRBD1 (5 bases). This CDR3 has 14 amino acids. CDR1 LGHDT and CDR2 YNNKEL come from the germline V gene (reference sequence). Trimming cost V 1 base and J 3 bases, with 7 bases left between them. CDR3 nucleotide sequence: TGTGCCAGCAGCCAAGCAGGGTTCAATCAGCCCCAGCATTTT. Translated, it gives CASSQAGFNQPQHF.

A remark on this clonotype: A clone one base away is much larger, so this may be a read error. The rearrangement joins TRBV30 to TRBJ2-1, with 11 bases fitting TRBD2. The CDR3 totals 15 residues. Germline loops: CDR1 GTSNPN, CDR2 SVGIG (reference sequence). This CDR3 reads CASYYSGRAYIEQFF. The DNA of the CDR3 is TGTGCCTCCTATTATAGCGGGAGGGCCTACATTGAGCAGTTCTTC.

The table lists this clonotype with many counts. The chain is built from TRBV6-2 or TRBV6-3 and TRBJ2-7, with D hard to call. The germline V gene encodes CDR1 MNHEY and CDR2 SVGEGT. CDR3 length: 13 residues. V lost 4 bases, J lost 3 bases, and 10 bases lay in between. CDR3 in DNA: TGTGCCAGCAGTTCCACCCAACGCTACGAGCAGTACTTC. Translation gives CASSSTQRYEQYF.

This clonotype was seen only a few times. The chain joins TRBV27 to TRBJ2-7; 9 positions agree with TRBD1. CDR1 and CDR2 (germline): MNHEY, SMNVEV (reference sequence). V dropped 2 bases and J dropped 4; count of bases not matched to a gene: 3. CDR3 length equals 14 residues. The DNA of the CDR3 is TGTGCCAGCAGTTTAATACAGGGGGCGTACGAGCAGTACTTC. Its protein is CASSLIQGAYEQYF.

V gene TRBV10-3 combines with J gene TRBJ1-2, with 8 bases matching TRBD1. Per the germline V gene, CDR1 is ENHRY and CDR2 is SYGVKD. The V and J ends lost 10 bases and 7 bases, in that order; junction bases with no gene match: 20. CDR3 length: 16 amino acids. The CDR3 reads CATPRGQGRRECGYTF. The CDR3 nucleotides are TGTGCCACCCCAAGAGGACAGGGAAGAAGGGAATGTGGCTACACCTTC.

Concerning this clonotype itself: A read error may produce the germline difference seen at one junction end. This sequence joins TRBV7-3 and TRBJ1-2; D not resolved. The CDR3 sequence is 15 residues long. Germline loops: CDR1 SGHTA, CDR2 FQGTGA. In nucleotides, the CDR3 is TGTGCCAGCAGAGCGGGCACGAGGGCCGCGGGTGGCTACCCCTTC. Protein sequence: CASRAGTRAAGGYPF.

In the case of this clonotype: A much more abundant neighbour one base away suggests this may be a read error. The CDR3 does not close with the conserved phenylalanine or tryptophan, likely indicating a read error. The chain is built from TRBV7-9 and TRBJ2-7; 9 bases fit TRBD2. The ends lost 5 bases at V and 3 bases at J; junction bases unmatched: 5. Looked up from germline, CDR1 is SEHNR and CDR2 is FQNEAQ (reference sequence). The CDR3 extends over 14 amino acids. The CDR3 DNA follows: TGTGCCAGCAGCCCCCTAGCGGGAAGCTACGAGCAGTACCTC. Residues: CASSPLAGSYEQYL.

This clonotype was detected only a few times. Mismatch with germline at one junction end may stem from a read error. V and J are TRBV6-2 or TRBV6-3 and TRBJ2-2; D uncertain. The CDR3 covers 13 residues. Germline CDR1 reads MNHEY; CDR2 reads SVGEGT. CDR3 nucleotide sequence: TGTGCCAGCAGTCACTCCCACACGAGTGAGCTGTTTTTT. As protein: CASSHSHTSELFF.

This clonotype was counted many times. J is TRBJ2-4 and V is TRBV9; 9 bases line up with TRBD1. Losses at the gene ends were 3 bases for V and 1 base for J; bases not matched to a gene: 11. The CDR3 is 18 residues long. In germline, CDR1 is SGDLS, CDR2 YYNGEE. CDR3: CASSASDRGSFAKNIQYF. The CDR3, as DNA: TGTGCCAGCAGCGCGAGTGACAGGGGGAGCTTTGCCAAAAACATTCAGTACTTC.

This clonotype was recorded many times. The chain recombines TRBV5-1 with TRBJ2-7; 9 bases fit TRBD1. The CDR3 consists of 15 residues. Germline-derived CDR1 and CDR2 are SGHRS and YFSETQ. Trimming cost V 7 bases and J 3 bases; bases outside gene matches: 11. In nucleotides, the CDR3 is TGCGCCAGCGGCAGGCGACAGGGGGGCAACTACGAGCAGTACTTC. It codes for CASGRRQGGNYEQYF.

Details on this clonotype: Germline and junction disagree at one end, which may indicate a read error. V gene TRBV20-1 combines with J gene TRBJ2-7, with 13 bases fitting TRBD2. Per germline, CDR1 DFQATT and CDR2 SNEGSKA (reference sequence). This CDR3 contains 13 residues. The CDR3 bases are TGCAGTGGACTAGCGGGAGGTGCCTACGCGCAGTACTTC. This encodes CSGLAGGAYAQYF.

As for this clonotype: A read error may produce the germline difference seen at one junction end. This chain connects TRBV2 to TRBJ2-6, with D perhaps matching TRBD1 or TRBD2 (5 bases each). The germline CDR1 and CDR2 sequences are SNHLY and FYNNEI. The CDR3 totals 15 residues. The CDR3 reads CASSDRSSGANVPTF. The CDR3, as DNA: TGTGCCAGCAGTGACAGAAGCTCCGGGGCCAACGTCCCGACTTTC.

The CDR3 DNA reads as TGTGCCAGCAGCTTTCGCCTCGCAATACAACCGAGGACAGATACGCAGTATTTT. It specifies CASSFRLAIQPRTDTQYF. The V and J genes are TRBV5-6 and TRBJ2-3, with D uncertain. The CDR3 is made up of 18 amino acids. V shed 2 bases and J shed 3 bases, with 22 bases lying between them. CDR1 is SGHDT, CDR2 YYEEEE, per germline.

The table lists this clonotype with a few counts. This chain uses TRBV6-5 with TRBJ1-2, with 9 bases lining up with TRBD1. The CDR3 totals 21 residues. Trimming cost V 5 bases and J 0 bases; bases outside gene matches: 22. Germline V gene lookup returns CDR1 MNHEY and CDR2 SVGAGI. This CDR3 reads CASSHGGHRRGQGDSNYGYTF. Written as DNA, the CDR3 is TGTGCCAGCAGTCACGGGGGACACCGTCGGGGACAGGGTGATTCTAACTATGGCTACACCTTC.

This clonotype came up many times. The V gene is TRBV19, the J gene TRBJ2-5, with D unclear. V shed 6 bases and J shed 4 bases, with 12 bases lying between them. This CDR3 has 13 amino acids. CDR1 is LNHDA, CDR2 SQIVND, per germline (reference sequence). The CDR3 DNA is TGTGCCAGTAGAATCCCCTCGACAGAGACCCAGTACTTC. Its translation is CASRIPSTETQYF.

This clonotype was found many times. The chain employs TRBV11-2 and TRBJ2-1; D is unresolved. V gave up 1 base and J gave up 4 bases, with 5 bases separating them. Germline loops: CDR1 SGHAT, CDR2 FQNNGV. This CDR3 region has 13 residues. The CDR3 loop reads CASSLVGYNEQFF. CDR3 nucleotides: TGTGCCAGCAGCTTAGTAGGGTACAATGAGCAGTTCTTC.